This T cell receptor beta chain was captured by sequencing in a study of human T cells and chemical hapten exposure (dated by TCRdb to the early 2020s). Notes on the research overall: For sensitization, 2% DPC in acetone was applied to a roughly 2 cm by roughly 2 cm area of upper inner arm skin. Throughout the roughly 25-week study period, patients were also given weekly therapeutic DPC doses on the scalp. Patch testing on the upper back used Finn chambers containing 0.01% DPC, with scoring done after 6 days according to International Contact Dermatitis Research Group standards. The mostly female patient cohort included alopecia areata with under or over 50% scalp involvement, alopecia totalis and alopecia universalis. The libraries were sequenced as a pool, and the TCR yield per sample differed mostly because of small variations in library volumes within the pool. Peripheral blood TCR repertoire changes were tracked in vivo in alopecia patients during primary and secondary sensitization to the hapten diphenylcyclopropenone (DPC). Blood samples were taken from patients before sensitization (week 0) and then at 2, 6 and about 24 weeks after DPC sensitization. Twenty-nine alopecia patients provided blood for TCR sequencing at one to four time points (pre-sensitization, 2, 6 and 24 weeks). For every blood RNA sample, sequencing covered both the TCR alpha and TCR beta chains. On the study overall, not on this receptor specifically: Repeated subsampling changed both the strength of the expansion versus patch-test correlation and the threshold at which the correlation became significant. All patients had alopecia, a presumed autoimmune disease, so their immune response might differ from that of healthy individuals. Patch test score was positively correlated with the number of PT1 expanded TCRs, with significance at thresholds 8, 16 and 32 but not at 4. No change with DPC sensitization was found in the number of TCRs above 1 in 1000 frequency, and no evidence of global repertoire structure alterations was found. Significantly more large CDR3 similarity clusters were formed by expanded TCRs than by pre-sensitization or healthy control sets, consistent with antigen-driven responses.

This clonotype was picked up a small number of times. No cognate antigen has been identified for it. No much larger clonotype is one base removed from it; base qualities were not supplied. Library preparation was by RACE. Sequencing took place on a NextSeq 500. During library preparation, unique molecular identifiers were attached to individual cDNA molecules so that TCRs could be counted in a quantitative, reproducible way. The paper's data handling went like this. A median of about 87,000 TCRs per sample was observed, with a range of about 20,000 to 750,000. The Decombinator software suite was used to annotate the V, J and CDR3 of the TCR reads. Every sample was subsampled to the same number of TCRs (28,000) for the PS versus PT1 abundance plots. TCRs were defined as expanded if absent before sensitization and observed at least eight times at the 2-week time point. The raw public data were reprocessed by TCRdb itself: fastp quality trimming at Q25, MiXCR clonotype calling, in-frame beta chains only. Identical CDR3 proteins give one entry, which carries the most common genes and DNA. TCRdb's processing, not the study's, gives the V and J calls here. The sample table records tens of thousands of distinct CDR3 sequences; less than 15% of these occur just once. Jointly, the top ten make up about 1.9% of the sample.

The trim is 6 bases for V and 7 bases for J, with a gap of 13 bases between the germline ends. The CDR3 numbers 13 residues from cysteine through phenylalanine. The read is trimmed to its CDR3 DNA, 39 bases read in frame from base 1. CDR1 and CDR2, looked up from the germline V gene, are ENHRY and SYGVKD. The time point tag for this specimen amounts to: pre-sensitization, week 0. The treatment or condition label corresponds to: therapeutic diphenylcyclopropenone sensitization with weekly scalp DPC. Total RNA was extracted from unfractionated whole blood that had been collected in Tempus Blood RNA tubes. At each patch-test visit, blood was drawn before the patch test was applied. Eligible patients were aged 18 to 70, diagnosed with alopecia, deemed suitable for DPC therapy, and excluded if pregnant.

This sequence uses TRBV10-3 and TRBJ2-1, with the D call perhaps TRBD1 or TRBD2, each one matching 6 bases. Sample: whole blood, taken in connection with sensitization to the hapten diphenylcyclopropenone (DPC). The TCR comes from a woman between 40 and 50 years old with alopecia areata. Some clones in this sample may be carry-over from other donors' samples. The sequence in DNA is TGTGCCATCAGCCCCAGGGGAGGTAATGAGCAGTTCTTC. Its protein reads: CAISPRGGNEQFF.